Described below is a single T cell receptor (beta chain) sequence and its context. This specimen belongs to a study of siplizumab effects on memory and regulatory T cells. The repertoire was sequenced with immunoSEQ multiplex PCR; TCRdb's copy has only in-frame clones and lacks some. The data show 70,000 to 95,000 clones, 75% to 90% seen once. The CDR3 totals 13 residues. In germline, CDR1 is SGDLS, CDR2 YYNGEE. Trimming took 4 bases from V and 8 from J, leaving 13 bases between them. Specimen: CD4+ T cells sorted from blood. The gene calls are TRBV9 and TRBJ2-1, with a weak D call TRBD2 (6 bases). The clonotype originates from a human donor in good health. The CDR3 here is CASSPLPGDEQFF. CDR3 nucleotide sequence: TGTGCCAGCAGCCCTCTGCCGGGAGATGAGCAGTTCTTC.